This T cell receptor (beta chain) was identified in a study of blood T cell repertoires in COVID-19. Looking at the study overall: Sites across the United States, Italy and Spain contributed samples from acute and convalescent COVID-19. T cells, B-cell-depleted T cells, or PBMCs provided the cDNA or gDNA that served as material.

In the original analysis: Estimation of nucleated cell counts relied on the amplification of reference gene primers. The data were produced by immunoSEQ multiplex PCR, yet TCRdb's version contains in-frame clones alone and is incomplete. The DNA gave D and trimming, while V, J and clone size come from that table. The repertoire holds fewer than 150,000 clones, with around 85% as singletons. This clone was counted a few times. Sequencing was done on a sample of peripheral blood. The TCR sequence derives from a human donor in a cohort sampled during active COVID-19.

CDR3 protein: CASSLTPGGGPKGEQYF. CDR3 nucleotide sequence: TGTGCCAGCAGCTTAACACCCGGGGGGGGCCCGAAGGGAGAGCAGTACTTC. The chain couples TRBV7-3 to TRBJ2-7; 8 positions match TRBD2. The V gene's germline CDR1 is SGHTA and CDR2 FQGTGA. There are 17 residues in the CDR3. V lost 0 bases, J lost 7 bases, and 14 bases stayed unmatched.